This T cell receptor beta chain is from a study of T-cell memory formation after mild COVID-19. From germline, CDR1 is SGHVS and CDR2 FQNEAQ. Deletions cut 5 bases from V and 2 bases from J, with 17 bases between. The CDR3 runs to 16 residues. Points from the study as a whole: Some SARS-CoV-2-responding clones were already detected in memory before infection.

With respect to this clonotype: Its antigen is undetermined.

TCRdb re-derived calls from the 5' RACE reads in MiXCR, one entry per CDR3 protein. This table holds roughly 240,000 distinct CDR3 sequences, roughly 15% found once. Sequencing was done on a sample of PBMCs or a T cell subset sorted from them (not recorded which). The chain links TRBV7-8 to TRBJ2-3; the D gene is possibly TRBD1 (6 bases). The clonotype was recovered from a man aged 18 to 29 who had mild COVID-19 (a few samples of this study predate the infection). Cell type and time point are not known. The chain's CDR3 is CASSRSNRATTDTQYF. For the CDR3, the DNA is TGTGCCAGCAGCCGATCTAACAGGGCCACCACAGATACGCAGTATTTT.